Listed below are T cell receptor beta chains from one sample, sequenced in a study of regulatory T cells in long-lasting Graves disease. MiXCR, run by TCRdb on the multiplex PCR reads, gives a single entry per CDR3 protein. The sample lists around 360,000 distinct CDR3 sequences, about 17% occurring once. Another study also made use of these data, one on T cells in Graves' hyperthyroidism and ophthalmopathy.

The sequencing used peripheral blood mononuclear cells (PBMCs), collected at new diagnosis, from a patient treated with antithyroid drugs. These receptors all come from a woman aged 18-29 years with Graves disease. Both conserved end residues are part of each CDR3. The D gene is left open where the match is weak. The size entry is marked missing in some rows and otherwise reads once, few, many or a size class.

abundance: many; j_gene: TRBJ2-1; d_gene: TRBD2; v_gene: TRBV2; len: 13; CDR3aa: CASRTGTSNEQFF; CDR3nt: TGTGCCAGCAGGACCGGGACTAGCAATGAGCAGTTCTTC
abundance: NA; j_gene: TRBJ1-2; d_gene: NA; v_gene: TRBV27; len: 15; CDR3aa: CASSLDRVGEYGYTF; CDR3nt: TGTGCCAGCAGTTTGGACCGGGTCGGAGAGTATGGCTACACCTTC
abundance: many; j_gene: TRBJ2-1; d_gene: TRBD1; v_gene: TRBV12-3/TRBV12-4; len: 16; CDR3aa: CASRAGGRGWYNEQFF; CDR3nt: TGTGCCAGCAGGGCAGGGGGTCGGGGCTGGTACAATGAGCAGTTCTTC
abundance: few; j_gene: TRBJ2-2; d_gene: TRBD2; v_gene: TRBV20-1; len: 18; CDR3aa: CSARSSTGGLASSGELFF; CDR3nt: TGCAGTGCTAGATCCTCAACGGGGGGACTAGCGTCCTCCGGGGAGCTGTTTTTT
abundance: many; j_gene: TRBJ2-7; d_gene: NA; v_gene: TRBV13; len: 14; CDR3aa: CASSLGRYSYEQYF; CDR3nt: TGTGCCAGCAGCTTAGGACGATACTCCTACGAGCAGTACTTC
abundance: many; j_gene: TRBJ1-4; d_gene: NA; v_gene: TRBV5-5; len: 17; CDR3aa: CASSLGDVGLVTGKLFF; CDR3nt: TGTGCCAGCAGCTTGGGGGACGTTGGCCTGGTGACTGGAAAACTGTTTTTT
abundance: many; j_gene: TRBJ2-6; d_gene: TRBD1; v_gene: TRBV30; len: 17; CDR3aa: CAWAARTGGTGANVLTF; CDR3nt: TGTGCCTGGGCCGCGCGGACAGGGGGTACTGGGGCCAACGTCCTGACTTTC
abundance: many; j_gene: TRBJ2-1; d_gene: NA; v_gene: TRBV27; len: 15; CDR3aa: CASSLGQSWGNEQFF; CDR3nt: TGTGCCAGCAGTTTAGGGCAGTCTTGGGGCAATGAGCAGTTCTTC
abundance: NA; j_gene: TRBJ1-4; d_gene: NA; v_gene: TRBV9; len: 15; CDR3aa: CASSAETATNEKLFF; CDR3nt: TGTGCCAGCAGCGCGGAGACCGCAACTAATGAAAAACTGTTTTTT
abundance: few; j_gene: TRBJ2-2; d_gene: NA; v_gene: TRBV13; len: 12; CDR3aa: CASSLSLGELFF; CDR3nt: TGTGCCAGCAGCTTATCTCTTGGGGAGCTGTTTTTT
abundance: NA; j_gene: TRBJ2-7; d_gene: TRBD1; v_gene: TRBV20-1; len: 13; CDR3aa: CSALRTGPYEQYF; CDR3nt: TGCAGTGCCCTCCGGACAGGGCCCTACGAGCAGTACTTC
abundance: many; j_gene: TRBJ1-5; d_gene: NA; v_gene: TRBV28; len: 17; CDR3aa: CASSLYGRGNSNQPQHF; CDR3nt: TGTGCCAGCAGTTTATATGGCAGAGGTAATAGCAATCAGCCCCAGCATTTT
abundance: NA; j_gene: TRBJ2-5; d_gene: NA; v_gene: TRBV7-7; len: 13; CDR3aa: CASSLIGGETQYF; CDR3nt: TGTGCTAGCAGCTTAATCGGAGGAGAGACCCAGTACTTC
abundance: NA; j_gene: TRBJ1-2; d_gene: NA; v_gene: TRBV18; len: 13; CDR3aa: CASSPPAVYGYTF; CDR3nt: TGTGCCAGCTCACCACCAGCAGTATACGGCTACACCTTC
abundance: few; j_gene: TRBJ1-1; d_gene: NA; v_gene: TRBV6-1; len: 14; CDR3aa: CASSASWVNTEAFF; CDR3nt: TGTGCCAGCAGTGCATCCTGGGTGAACACTGAAGCTTTCTTT
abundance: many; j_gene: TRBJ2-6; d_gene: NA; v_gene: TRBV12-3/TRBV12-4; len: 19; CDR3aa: CASSLGGGSGRSGANVLTF; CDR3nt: TGTGCCAGCAGTTTGGGGGGCGGTTCGGGCCGCTCTGGGGCCAACGTCCTGACTTTC
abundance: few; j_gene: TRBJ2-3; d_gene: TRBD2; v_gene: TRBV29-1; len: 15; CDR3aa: CSVEASGSPTDTQYF; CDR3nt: TGCAGCGTTGAGGCTAGCGGGAGCCCCACAGATACGCAGTATTTT
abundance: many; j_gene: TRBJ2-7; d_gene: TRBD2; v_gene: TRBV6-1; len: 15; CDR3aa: CASSPPTSGRYEQYF; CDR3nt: TGTGCCAGCAGCCCCCCGACTAGCGGGAGGTACGAGCAGTACTTC
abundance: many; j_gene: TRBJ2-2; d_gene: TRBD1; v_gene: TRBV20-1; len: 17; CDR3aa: CSAREGEGTGPTGELFF; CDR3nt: TGCAGTGCTAGAGAAGGGGAGGGGACAGGGCCTACCGGGGAGCTGTTTTTT
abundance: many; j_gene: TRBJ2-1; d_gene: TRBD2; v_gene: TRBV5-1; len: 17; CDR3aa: CASSFLWVGGGENEQFF; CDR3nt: TGCGCCAGCAGCTTCCTTTGGGTCGGCGGGGGGGAAAATGAGCAGTTCTTC
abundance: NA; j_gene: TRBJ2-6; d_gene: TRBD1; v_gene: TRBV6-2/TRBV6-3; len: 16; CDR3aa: CASRKGARSGANVLTF; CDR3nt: TGTGCCAGCAGGAAGGGGGCGCGGTCTGGGGCCAACGTCCTGACTTTC
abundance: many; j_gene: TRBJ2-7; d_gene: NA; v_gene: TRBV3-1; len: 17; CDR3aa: CASSPPYGRDYFYEQYF; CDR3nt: TGTGCCAGCAGCCCTCCATACGGGCGGGATTACTTCTACGAGCAGTACTTC
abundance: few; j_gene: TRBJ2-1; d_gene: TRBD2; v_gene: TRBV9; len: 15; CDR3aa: CASSKKPGGGGEQFF; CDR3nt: TGTGCCAGCAGCAAAAAACCGGGGGGTGGGGGTGAGCAGTTCTTC
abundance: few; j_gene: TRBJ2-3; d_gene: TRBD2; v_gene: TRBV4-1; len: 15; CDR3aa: CASSHRTSSTDTQYF; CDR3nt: TGCGCCAGCAGCCACCGGACTAGCAGCACAGATACGCAGTATTTT
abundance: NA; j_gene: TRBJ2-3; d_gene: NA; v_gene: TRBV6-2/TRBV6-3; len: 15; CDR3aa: CATQLSGGGTDTQYF; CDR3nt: TGTGCCACCCAGTTAAGTGGGGGCGGCACAGATACGCAGTATTTT
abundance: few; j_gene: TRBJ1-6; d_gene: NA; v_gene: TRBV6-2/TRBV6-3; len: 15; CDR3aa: CASSYDQGNNSPLHF; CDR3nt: TGTGCCAGCAGTTACGATCAGGGAAATAATTCACCCCTCCACTTT
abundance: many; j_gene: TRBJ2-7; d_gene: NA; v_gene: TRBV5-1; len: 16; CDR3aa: CASSLGQGIGPYEQYF; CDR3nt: TGCGCCAGCAGCCTGGGACAAGGAATAGGGCCCTACGAGCAGTACTTC
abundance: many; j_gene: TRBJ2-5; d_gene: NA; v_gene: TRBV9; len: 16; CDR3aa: CASSVGDSGIQETQYF; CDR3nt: TGTGCCAGCAGCGTAGGTGATAGCGGCATCCAAGAGACCCAGTACTTC
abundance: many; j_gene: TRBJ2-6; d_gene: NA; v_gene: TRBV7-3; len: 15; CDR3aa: CASSRAGDGRRVLTF; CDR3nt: TGTGCCAGCAGCCGAGCCGGGGACGGAAGACGCGTCCTGACTTTC
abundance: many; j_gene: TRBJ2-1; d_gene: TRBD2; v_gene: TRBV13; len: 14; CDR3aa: CASHLAGVSNEQFF; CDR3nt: TGTGCCAGCCATCTAGCGGGAGTGTCGAATGAGCAGTTCTTC
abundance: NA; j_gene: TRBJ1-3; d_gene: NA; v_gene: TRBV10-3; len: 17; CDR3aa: CAIRESRGLSSGNTIYF; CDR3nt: TGTGCCATCAGAGAAAGTCGGGGGCTTAGCTCTGGAAACACCATATATTTT
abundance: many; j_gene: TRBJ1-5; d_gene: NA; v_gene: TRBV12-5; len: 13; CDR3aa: CASGSGVNQPQHF; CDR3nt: TGTGCTAGTGGTTCCGGCGTCAATCAGCCCCAGCATTTT
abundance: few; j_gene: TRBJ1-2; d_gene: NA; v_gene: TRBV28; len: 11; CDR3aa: CASGTVYGYTF; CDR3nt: TGTGCCAGCGGGACGGTCTATGGCTACACCTTC
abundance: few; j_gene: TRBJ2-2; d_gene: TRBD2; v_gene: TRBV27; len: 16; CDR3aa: CASSFWVAGAPGELFF; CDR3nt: TGTGCCAGCAGTTTTTGGGTAGCGGGAGCCCCCGGGGAGCTGTTTTTT
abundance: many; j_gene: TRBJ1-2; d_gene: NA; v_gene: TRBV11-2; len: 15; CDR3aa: CASSLEPRGDYGYTF; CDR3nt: TGTGCCAGCAGCTTAGAACCCAGGGGAGACTATGGCTACACCTTC
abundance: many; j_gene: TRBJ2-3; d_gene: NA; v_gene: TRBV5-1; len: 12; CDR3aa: CASTGGTDTQYF; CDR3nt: TGCGCCAGCACCGGGGGCACAGATACGCAGTATTTT
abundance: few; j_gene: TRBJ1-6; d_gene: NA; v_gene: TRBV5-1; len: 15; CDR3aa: CASSLGHGVNSPLHF; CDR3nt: TGCGCCAGCAGCTTGGGACACGGTGTAAATTCACCCCTCCACTTT
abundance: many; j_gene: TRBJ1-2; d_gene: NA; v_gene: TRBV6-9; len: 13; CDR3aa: CASSYEGLYGYTF; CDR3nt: TGTGCCAGCAGTTACGAGGGACTCTATGGCTACACCTTC
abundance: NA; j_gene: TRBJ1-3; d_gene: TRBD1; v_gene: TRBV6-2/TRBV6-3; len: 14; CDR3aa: CASSSRDRGNTIYF; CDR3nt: TGTGCCAGCAGTAGCCGGGACAGGGGAAACACCATATATTTT
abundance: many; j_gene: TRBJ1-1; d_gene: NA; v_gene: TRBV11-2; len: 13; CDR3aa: CASSFAGNTEAFF; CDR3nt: TGTGCCAGCAGCTTCGCAGGGAACACTGAAGCTTTCTTT
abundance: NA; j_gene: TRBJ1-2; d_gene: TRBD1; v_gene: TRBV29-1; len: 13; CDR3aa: CSAVTGIGYGYTF; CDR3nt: TGCAGCGCAGTGACAGGGATTGGCTATGGCTACACCTTC
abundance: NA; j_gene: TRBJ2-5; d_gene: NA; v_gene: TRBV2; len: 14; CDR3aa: CASSGGIPQETQYF; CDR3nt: TGTGCCAGCAGTGGTGGGATCCCTCAAGAGACCCAGTACTTC
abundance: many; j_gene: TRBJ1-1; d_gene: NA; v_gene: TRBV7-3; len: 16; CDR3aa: CASSLTSGGLNTEAFF; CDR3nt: TGTGCCAGCAGCTTAACGTCGGGAGGCTTGAACACTGAAGCTTTCTTT
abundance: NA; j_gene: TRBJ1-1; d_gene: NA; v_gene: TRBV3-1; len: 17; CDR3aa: CASSQDSSHVSRTSALF; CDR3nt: TGTGCCAGCAGCCAAGATTCCTCTCATGTTTCCCGGACCTCGGCCCTGTTT
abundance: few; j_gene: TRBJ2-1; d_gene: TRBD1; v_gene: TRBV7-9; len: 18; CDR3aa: CASSLAKGALSGGNEQFF; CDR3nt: TGTGCCAGCAGCTTAGCAAAGGGGGCGCTCAGTGGCGGCAATGAGCAGTTCTTC
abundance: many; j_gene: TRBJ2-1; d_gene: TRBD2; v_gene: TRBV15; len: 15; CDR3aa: CATSRSGLAANEQFF; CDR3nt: TGTGCCACCAGCAGATCCGGACTAGCGGCCAATGAGCAGTTCTTC
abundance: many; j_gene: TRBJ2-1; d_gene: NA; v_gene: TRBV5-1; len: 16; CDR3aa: CASSALATSSYNEQFF; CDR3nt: TGCGCCAGCAGTGCTTTAGCGACCAGCTCCTACAATGAGCAGTTCTTC
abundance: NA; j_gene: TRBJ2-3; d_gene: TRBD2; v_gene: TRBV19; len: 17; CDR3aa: CASGLGGAGAPQDTQYF; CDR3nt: TGTGCCAGTGGATTAGGGGGAGCGGGGGCCCCTCAGGATACGCAGTATTTT